These T cell receptor beta chains were read from a single sample in a study of T cells expressing NK-cell markers. TCRdb re-called the 5' RACE reads and catalogs CDR3 proteins one per entry, DNA excluded. The sample has some 280,000 distinct CDR3 sequences. Source material: blood T cells: a sorted CD56 or NKG2C T cell subset, CD4+ or CD8+ T cells, or bulk PBMC T cells (not recorded which). The receptors were sampled from a man aged 18 to 30 in good health. Both conserved end residues are part of each CDR3.

>TRBJ2-2|TRBV4-1
CASSQDGRTDTGELFF
>TRBJ2-3|TRBV28
CASSLPPLDTQYF
>TRBJ1-1|TRBV29-1
CSVIRLLNTEAFF
>TRBJ2-7|TRBV20-1
CSAREQRVLSYEQYF
>TRBJ2-7|TRBV11-2
CASSLEPYRDLYEQYF
>TRBJ1-3|TRBV12-3/TRBV12-4
CASSLEFSSGNTIYF
>TRBJ2-2|TRBV6-2/TRBV6-3
CASRSRGAGVSTANTGELFF
>TRBJ1-1|TRBV12-3/TRBV12-4
CASSPHRGNSEAFF
>TRBJ2-5|TRBV15
CATSRSWPIDETQYF
>TRBJ2-7|TRBV28
CASSPGGRGLHEQYF
>TRBJ2-5|TRBV5-4
CASSGGPPAVETQYF
>TRBJ1-5|TRBV12-3/TRBV12-4
CASRGTPNQPQHF